The 18 T cell receptor beta chains reported below all come from one sample, sequenced in a study of blood T cell repertoires in COVID-19. Using immunoSEQ multiplex PCR, the repertoire was profiled, and TCRdb retains in-frame clones only, with some absent. This sample has fewer than 250,000 clones; approximately 83% occur once, and the top ten carry 3% to 4%. Sequenced material: PBMCs or T cells enriched from blood (not recorded which). The receptors here all came from a woman aged 40 to 50 with acute COVID-19.

This chain links TRBV28 with TRBJ1-1; unclear D gene. V gave up 3 bases and J gave up 4 bases, with 6 bases separating them. From germline, CDR1 is MDHEN and CDR2 SYDVKM. This CDR3 comprises 12 residues. The CDR3 reads CASSFGSTEAFF. Written as DNA, the CDR3 is TGTGCCAGCAGTTTCGGGAGCACTGAAGCTTTCTTT.

The genes are TRBV6-5 and TRBJ1-1; 11 nucleotides agree with TRBD1. Germline V CDR1 and CDR2: MNHEY, SVGAGI. The V and J ends lost 5 bases and 11 bases, in that order; junction bases with no gene match: 10. The length of the CDR3 is 14 residues. In DNA form, the CDR3 reads TGTGCCAGCAGTAACCCGGGACAGGGGGGATTGGCTTTCTTT. It encodes CASSNPGQGGLAFF.

The chain combines TRBV19 with TRBJ2-5, with 12 bases that match TRBD2. CDR3 length: 18 amino acids. The V gene's germline CDR1 is LNHDA and CDR2 SQIVND (reference sequence). Trimming took 4 bases from V and 3 from J; bases not matched to a gene: 12. Here the CDR3 reads CASSTELAGGLGKETQYF. CDR3 in DNA: TGTGCCAGTAGTACCGAACTAGCGGGAGGATTGGGAAAAGAGACCCAGTACTTC.

The rearrangement joins TRBV6-2 or TRBV6-3 to TRBJ2-3; 7 positions agree with TRBD2. Per the germline V gene, CDR1 is MNHEY and CDR2 is SVGEGT. The V gene end was trimmed by 4 bases and the J gene end by 1 base; junction bases not matched to a gene: 5. The CDR3 covers 15 residues. The chain's CDR3 is CASSSAGVGTDTQYF. The CDR3 DNA is TGTGCCAGCAGTTCGGCGGGAGTGGGCACAGATACGCAGTATTTT.

The chain has TRBV5-1 and TRBJ2-5; 10 bases are a match to TRBD1. This CDR3 contains 17 residues. V was pared by 4 bases and J by 4 bases, with 13 bases of the junction left unmatched. CDR1 is SGHRS, CDR2 YFSETQ, per germline. The CDR3 protein is CASSAEGQGKIRETQYF. CDR3 DNA sequence: TGCGCCAGCAGCGCGGAGGGACAGGGGAAAATCCGAGAGACCCAGTACTTC.

J is TRBJ1-6 and V is TRBV7-2; perhaps TRBD1 as D (6 bases). Germline CDR1 reads SGHTA; CDR2 reads FQGNSA. The V end lost 7 bases, the J end lost 4 bases, and 11 bases lay between the germline ends. The CDR3 loop spans 14 amino acids. For the CDR3, the DNA is TGTGCCAGCACCCCAGGGGATTATAATTCACCCCTCCACTTT. Its translation: CASTPGDYNSPLHF.

The chain has TRBV6-2 or TRBV6-3 and TRBJ2-1; 11 bases line up with TRBD2. The V segment lost 5 bases and the J segment 1 base; nucleotides outside the gene matches: 19. Looked up from germline, CDR1 is MNHEY and CDR2 is SVGEGT. CDR3 length: 21 amino acids. For the CDR3, the DNA is TGTGCCAGCAGTCGGGGGGTTTCGTCTAGCGGGAGGAAGGGTTCCTACAATGAGCAGTTCTTC. This encodes CASSRGVSSSGRKGSYNEQFF.

The sample holds one count of this clone. CDR3 loop: CASSLGTSNTGELFF. The CDR3 nucleotides read TGCGCCAGCAGCTTGGGGACTTCTAACACCGGGGAGCTGTTTTTT. The J gene is TRBJ2-2, the V gene TRBV5-1; D is perhaps TRBD2 (5 bases). The CDR3 spans 15 residues. The germline gives CDR1 SGHRS, CDR2 YFSETQ. The germline V and J ends were trimmed by 0 bases and 2 bases, with 8 bases remaining between them.

The rearrangement uses TRBV28 and TRBJ2-1; TRBD2 matches 11 bases. The CDR3 runs to 12 residues. Losses at the gene ends were 8 bases for V and 12 bases for J; bases not matched to a gene: 6. CDR1 is MDHEN, CDR2 SYDVKM, per germline. CDR3 nucleotide sequence: TGTGCCAGCTGGACTAGCGGGTTACCGCAGTTCTTC. This encodes CASWTSGLPQFF.

The rearrangement joins TRBV7-2 to TRBJ2-1, with 8 bases identical to TRBD2. After removal of 0 bases from V and 9 bases from J, the junction contained 7 bases not matched to a gene. The germline gives CDR1 SGHTA, CDR2 FQGNSA. The CDR3 is 15 amino acids. In DNA, the CDR3 is TGTGCCAGCAGCTTAGCGCTAAGTAGCGGGATTGAGCAGTTCTTC. Encoded protein: CASSLALSSGIEQFF.

This clone appeared a single time. The chain combines TRBV19 with TRBJ1-5, with 9 bases lining up with TRBD1. The V and J ends lost 4 bases and 1 base, in that order; junction bases with no gene match: 5. The length of the CDR3 is 16 residues. CDR1 and CDR2 (germline): LNHDA, SQIVND (reference sequence). CDR3 residues: CASSTIDRGSNQPQHF. DNA of the CDR3: TGTGCCAGTAGTACCATAGACAGGGGGAGCAATCAGCCCCAGCATTTT.

This clone has only one observation. This chain uses TRBV2 with TRBJ2-1, with D maybe TRBD1 (6 bases). The CDR3 is 15 amino acids. V lost 6 bases, J lost 2 bases, and 14 bases lay in between. Germline CDR1 reads SNHLY; CDR2 reads FYNNEI. The CDR3 sequence is CASRWDIGAYNEQFF. For the CDR3, the DNA is TGTGCCAGCAGGTGGGACATTGGGGCCTACAATGAGCAGTTCTTC.

As concerns this clone: This specimen includes other DNA sequences encoding the same CDR3. The chain uses TRBV7-9 and TRBJ2-5; D is ambiguous. CDR3 size: 11 residues. The ends were cut back, 3 bases at V and 5 bases at J, with 4 bases in the middle. Germline loops: CDR1 SEHNR, CDR2 FQNEAQ (reference sequence). DNA for the CDR3: TGTGCCAGCAGCTTCGGGGAGACCCAGTACTTC. Amino acids: CASSFGETQYF.

The rearrangement links TRBV28 to TRBJ2-6; 11 bases match TRBD1. Germline values: CDR1 MDHEN, CDR2 SYDVKM. The CDR3 is 17 amino acids. V lost 6 bases, J lost 1 base, and 5 bases stayed unmatched. CDR3 nucleotides: TGTGCCAGCAGCGGCGGACAGGGGGCGTCTGGGGCCAACGTCCTGACTTTC. Residues: CASSGGQGASGANVLTF.

The chain combines TRBV27 with TRBJ2-7; 7 bases fit TRBD2. The CDR3 length is 17 residues. V gave up 2 bases and J gave up 0 bases; unmatched junction bases: 10. CDR1 and CDR2 from the germline V gene are MNHEY and SMNVEV (reference sequence). CDR3 in amino acids: CASSLGMAGASSYEQYF. For the CDR3, the DNA is TGTGCCAGCAGTTTAGGTATGGCGGGAGCTAGCTCCTACGAGCAGTACTTC.

V usage is TRBV28 and J usage is TRBJ1-6; 11 positions agree with TRBD1. CDR1 and CDR2 from the germline V gene are MDHEN and SYDVKM. The CDR3 has 16 residues. V lost 6 bases, J lost 2 bases, and 3 bases stayed unmatched. The DNA of the CDR3 is TGTGCCAGCAGGGGACAGGGGGGCGCCTATAATTCACCCCTCCACTTT. Its protein is CASRGQGGAYNSPLHF.

The chain has TRBV15 and TRBJ1-4, with D tentatively TRBD1 (5 bases). The V gene's germline CDR1 is LNHNV and CDR2 YYDKDF (reference sequence). This CDR3 has 15 amino acids. The V and J ends lost 0 bases and 6 bases respectively, with 11 bases between them. The CDR3 DNA sequence: TGTGCCACCAGCAGAGAAGCCTTAGGGGATGAAAAACTGTTTTTT. This gives the protein CATSREALGDEKLFF.

This chain joins TRBV9 and TRBJ2-1; D remains ambiguous. This CDR3 contains 15 residues. V lost 3 bases, J lost 2 bases, and 12 bases lay in between. Germline CDR1 and CDR2: SGDLS and YYNGEE. In DNA form, the CDR3 reads TGTGCCAGCAGCGGAGACAACCTGGCCTACAATGAGCAGTTCTTC. Translation gives CASSGDNLAYNEQFF.